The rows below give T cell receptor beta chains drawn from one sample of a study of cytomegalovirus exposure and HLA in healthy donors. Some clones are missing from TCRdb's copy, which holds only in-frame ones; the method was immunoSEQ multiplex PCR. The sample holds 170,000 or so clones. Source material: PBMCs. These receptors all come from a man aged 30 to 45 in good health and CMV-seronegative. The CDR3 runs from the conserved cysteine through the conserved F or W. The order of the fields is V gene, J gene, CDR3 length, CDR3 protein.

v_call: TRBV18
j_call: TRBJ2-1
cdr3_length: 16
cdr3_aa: CASSQGLAGVGNEQFF

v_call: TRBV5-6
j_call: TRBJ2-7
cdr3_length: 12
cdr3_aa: CASGTSGLEQYF

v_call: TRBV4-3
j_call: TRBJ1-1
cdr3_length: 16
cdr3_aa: CASSQDFMAMNTEAFF

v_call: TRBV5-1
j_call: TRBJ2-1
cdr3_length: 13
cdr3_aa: CASSYRLGNEQFF

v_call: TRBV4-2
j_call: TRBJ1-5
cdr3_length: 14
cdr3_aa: CASSRGQNNQPQHF

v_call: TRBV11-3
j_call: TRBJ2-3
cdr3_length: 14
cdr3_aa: CASSLDGNTDTQYF

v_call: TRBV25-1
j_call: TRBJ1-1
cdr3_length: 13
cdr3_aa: CASSVTGNTEAFF

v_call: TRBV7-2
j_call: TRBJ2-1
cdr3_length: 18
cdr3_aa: CASSLGLAGGFSYNEQFF

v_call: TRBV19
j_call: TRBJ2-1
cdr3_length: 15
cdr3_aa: CASKSALAGSNEQFF

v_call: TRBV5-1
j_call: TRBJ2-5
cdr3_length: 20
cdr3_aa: CASSFIFHGDIPQENRTQYF

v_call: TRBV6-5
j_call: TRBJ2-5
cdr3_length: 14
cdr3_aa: CASSYSEVWETQYF

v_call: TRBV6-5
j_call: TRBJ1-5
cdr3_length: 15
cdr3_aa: CASSPRRDYNQPQHF

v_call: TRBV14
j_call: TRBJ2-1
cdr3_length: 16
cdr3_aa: CASSQDLGTGWSEQFF

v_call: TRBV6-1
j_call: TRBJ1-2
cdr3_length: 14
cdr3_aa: CASSDRGLNYGYTF

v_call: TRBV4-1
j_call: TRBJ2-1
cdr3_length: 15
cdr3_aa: CASSPRVGGVHEQFF

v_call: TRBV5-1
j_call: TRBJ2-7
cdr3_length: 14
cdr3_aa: CASSLASSNYEQYF

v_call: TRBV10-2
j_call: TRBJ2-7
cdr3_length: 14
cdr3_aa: CASSVSLAGSEQYF

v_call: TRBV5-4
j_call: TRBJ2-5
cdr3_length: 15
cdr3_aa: CASSSEIGRQETQYF

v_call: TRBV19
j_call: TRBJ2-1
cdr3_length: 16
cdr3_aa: CATWGGRGGSTNEQFF

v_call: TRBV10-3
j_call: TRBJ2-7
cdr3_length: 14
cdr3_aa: CAISDVISSYEQYF

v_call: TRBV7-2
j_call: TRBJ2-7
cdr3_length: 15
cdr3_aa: CASSPNLGSSYEQYF

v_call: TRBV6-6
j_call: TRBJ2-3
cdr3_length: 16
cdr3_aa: CASSPPQGPSTDTQYF

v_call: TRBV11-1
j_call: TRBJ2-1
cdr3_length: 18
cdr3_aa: CASSPTYGTSGSYNEQFF

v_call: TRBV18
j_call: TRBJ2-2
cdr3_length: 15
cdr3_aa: CASSPSGTNTGELFF

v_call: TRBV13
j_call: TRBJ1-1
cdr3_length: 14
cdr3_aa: CASSRERGYTEAFF

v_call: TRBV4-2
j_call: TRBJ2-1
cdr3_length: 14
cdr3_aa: CASRLAGDQNEQFF

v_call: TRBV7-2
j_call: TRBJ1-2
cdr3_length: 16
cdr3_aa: CASSLEAPGRGNGYTF

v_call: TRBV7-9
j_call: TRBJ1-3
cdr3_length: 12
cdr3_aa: CASSLGGNTIYF

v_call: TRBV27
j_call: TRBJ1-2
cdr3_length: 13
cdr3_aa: CASRQTGVDGYTF

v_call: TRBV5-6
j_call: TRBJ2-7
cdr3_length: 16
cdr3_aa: CASSRIWTSGSYEQYF

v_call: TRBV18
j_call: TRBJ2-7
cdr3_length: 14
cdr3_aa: CASSNPGTTYEQYF

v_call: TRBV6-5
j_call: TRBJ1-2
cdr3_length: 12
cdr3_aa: CASSYASYGYTF

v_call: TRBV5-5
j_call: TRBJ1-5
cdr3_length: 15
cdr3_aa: CASSLRGEVNQPQHF

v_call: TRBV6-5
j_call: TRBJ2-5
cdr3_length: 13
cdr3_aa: CASSGTGGETQYF

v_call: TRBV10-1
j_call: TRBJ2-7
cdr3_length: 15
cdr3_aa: CASTTGLAGDYEQYF

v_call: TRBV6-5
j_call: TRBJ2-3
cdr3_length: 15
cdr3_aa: CASSRTSGKTDTQYF

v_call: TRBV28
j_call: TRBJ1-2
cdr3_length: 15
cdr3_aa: CASSLVQGAYYGYTF

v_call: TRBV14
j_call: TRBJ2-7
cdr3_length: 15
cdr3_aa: CASSQEPGEVYEQYF

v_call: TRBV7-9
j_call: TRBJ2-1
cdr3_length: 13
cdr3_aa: CASSRDSYNEQFF

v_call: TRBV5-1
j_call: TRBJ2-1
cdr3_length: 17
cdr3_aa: CASSSRLAGQGGNEQFF

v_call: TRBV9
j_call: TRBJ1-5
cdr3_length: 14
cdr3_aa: CASSRTGVNQPQHF

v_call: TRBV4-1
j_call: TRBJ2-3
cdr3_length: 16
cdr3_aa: CASSQVIYSSTDTQYF

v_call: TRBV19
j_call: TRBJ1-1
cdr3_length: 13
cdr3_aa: CASREGAVTEAFF

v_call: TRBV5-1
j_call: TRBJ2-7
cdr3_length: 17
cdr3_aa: CASSSRPGLGGSYEQYF

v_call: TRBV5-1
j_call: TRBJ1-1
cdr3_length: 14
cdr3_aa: CASSPGAVNTEAFF

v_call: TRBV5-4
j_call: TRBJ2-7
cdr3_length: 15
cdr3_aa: CASSIRDRPSYEQYF